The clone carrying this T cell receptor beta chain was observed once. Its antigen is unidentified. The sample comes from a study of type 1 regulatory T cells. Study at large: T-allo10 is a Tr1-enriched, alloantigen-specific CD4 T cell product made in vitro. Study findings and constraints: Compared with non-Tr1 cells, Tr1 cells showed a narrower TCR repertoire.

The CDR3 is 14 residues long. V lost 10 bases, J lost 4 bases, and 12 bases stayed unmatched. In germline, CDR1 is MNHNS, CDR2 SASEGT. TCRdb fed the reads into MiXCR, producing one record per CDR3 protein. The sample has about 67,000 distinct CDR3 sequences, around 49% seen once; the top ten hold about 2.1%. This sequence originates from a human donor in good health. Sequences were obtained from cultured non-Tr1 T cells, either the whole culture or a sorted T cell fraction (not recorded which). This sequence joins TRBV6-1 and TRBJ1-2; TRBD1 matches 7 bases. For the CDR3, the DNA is TGTGCCAACAGAGTAACAGGGGTTGGCTATGGCTACACCTTC. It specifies CANRVTGVGYGYTF.